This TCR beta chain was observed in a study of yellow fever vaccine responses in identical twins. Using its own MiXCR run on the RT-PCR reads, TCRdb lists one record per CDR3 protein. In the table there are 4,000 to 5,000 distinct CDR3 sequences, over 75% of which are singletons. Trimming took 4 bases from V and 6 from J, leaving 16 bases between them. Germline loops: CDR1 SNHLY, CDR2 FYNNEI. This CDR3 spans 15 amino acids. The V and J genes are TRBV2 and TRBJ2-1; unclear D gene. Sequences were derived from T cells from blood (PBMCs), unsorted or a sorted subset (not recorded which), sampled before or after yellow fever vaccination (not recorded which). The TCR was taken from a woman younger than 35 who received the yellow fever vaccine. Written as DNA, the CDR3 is TGTGCCAGCAGTGCTCTCTGGTCCGCTGGCAATGAGCAGTTCTTC. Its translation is CASSALWSAGNEQFF.